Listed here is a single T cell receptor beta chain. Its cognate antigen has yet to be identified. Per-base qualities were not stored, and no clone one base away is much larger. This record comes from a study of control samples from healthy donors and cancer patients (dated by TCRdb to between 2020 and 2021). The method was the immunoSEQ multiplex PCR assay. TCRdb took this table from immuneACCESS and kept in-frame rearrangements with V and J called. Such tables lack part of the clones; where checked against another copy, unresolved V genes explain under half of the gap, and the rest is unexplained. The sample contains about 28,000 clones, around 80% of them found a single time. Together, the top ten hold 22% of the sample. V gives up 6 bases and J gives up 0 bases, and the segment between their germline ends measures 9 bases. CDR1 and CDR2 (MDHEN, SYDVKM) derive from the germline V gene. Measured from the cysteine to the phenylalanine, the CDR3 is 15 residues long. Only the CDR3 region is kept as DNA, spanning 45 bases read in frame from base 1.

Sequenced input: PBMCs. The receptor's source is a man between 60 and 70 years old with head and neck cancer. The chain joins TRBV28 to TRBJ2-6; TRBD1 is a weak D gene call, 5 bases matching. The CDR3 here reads CASRTATSGANVLTF. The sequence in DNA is TGTGCCAGCAGGACAGCCACCTCTGGGGCCAACGTCCTGACTTTC.